The present T cell receptor beta chain was sequenced within a study of shared clonotypes between healthy human individuals. To note about this clone: Antigen unknown.

Whole-study results and caveats: Sequencing depth was a factor that was expected to affect clonotype sharing among donors.

The length of the CDR3 is 15 residues. Trimming took 4 bases from V and 5 from J; bases not matched to a gene: 6. Germline V gives CDR1 SGDLS, CDR2 YYNGEE. The assay was carried out at the deep level. Clones were read by immunoSEQ multiplex PCR, and TCRdb kept only the in-frame ones, dropping some. The data hold 2 million to 2.5 million clones, with just over 90% observed a single time. The gene calls are TRBV9 and TRBJ2-7, with TRBD2 identical over 13 bases. Material: naive CD4+ T cells from PBMCs. The subset here: CD45RA+ positively selected. This clonotype originated in a man between 18 and 29 years old in good health. Some clones in this sample may be carry-over from other donors' samples. The CDR3 spells CASSTGTSGMNEQYF. As DNA, the CDR3 is TGTGCCAGCAGCACCGGGACTAGCGGGATGAACGAGCAGTACTTC.